This TCR beta chain originates from a study of blood T cell repertoires in COVID-19. This clone was detected only once. This CDR3 contains 16 residues. After removal of 4 bases from V and 0 bases from J, the junction contained 5 bases not matched to a gene. The germline gives CDR1 LGHNA, CDR2 YNFKEQ. Sequencing was performed with immunoSEQ multiplex PCR; in TCRdb, only in-frame clones are kept and a portion is missing. Seen here are 200,000 to 250,000 clones, approximately 80% observed once, and the top ten hold approximately 3.6%. The rearrangement uses TRBV4-2 and TRBJ1-3, with TRBD1 matching 8 bases. The clonotype originates from a woman aged 55-70 years who had recovered from COVID-19. The material sequenced was PBMCs or T cells enriched from blood (not recorded which). The CDR3 coding sequence is TGTGCCAGCAGCCCGACAGGGGTTGACTCTGGAAACACCATATATTTT. Encoded protein: CASSPTGVDSGNTIYF.